The clone carrying this T cell receptor (beta chain) showed up many times. Investigators prepared the TCR beta libraries by applying iRepertoire HTBI primers and Arm-PCR of CDR3 regions. TCRdb processed the multiplex PCR reads anew with MiXCR; each CDR3 protein has one entry. The profile shows about 440,000 distinct CDR3 sequences, approximately 16% of them singletons. This sample is drawn from a study of regulatory T cells in long-lasting Graves disease. CDR3 length equals 13 residues. The germline V gene encodes CDR1 LGHNA and CDR2 YNFKEQ. The V end lost 4 bases, the J end lost 4 bases, and 10 bases lay between the germline ends. As for time point: newly diagnosed GD, antithyroid drugs for less than 3 months. After RNA was extracted from PBMCs, the TCR library was made from it. The data also belong to a second study, concerning T cells in Graves' hyperthyroidism and ophthalmopathy. This second study notes: Graves' hyperthyroidism showing no ophthalmopathy progression within 18 months was considered stable.

This clonotype was obtained from a woman in her twenties or thirties with Graves disease. The sample here was peripheral blood mononuclear cells (PBMCs), taken at new diagnosis, from a patient treated with antithyroid drugs. This chain connects TRBV4-2 to TRBJ1-1; D is undetermined. The CDR3 DNA reads TGTGCCAGCAGCCTCAGAGGGATCACTGAAGCTTTCTTT. Translation gives CASSLRGITEAFF.